This TCR beta chain was recorded in a study of shared clonotypes between healthy human individuals. General observations from the study: Richness estimates generally favored naive over memory subsets.

This clone occurred once. Its target is unknown. V gave up 4 bases and J gave up 4 bases, with 21 bases separating them. The CDR3 is 16 residues long. CDR1 is SGHNT, CDR2 YYREEE, per germline (reference sequence). TCRdb's copy holds only in-frame clones and misses some; the assay was immunoSEQ multiplex PCR. The sample has over a million clones, roughly 96% seen once. This clonotype originated in a man aged 30 to 45 in good health. Sequenced sample: naive CD4+ T cells sorted from blood. Subset in this sample: CD45RA+ positively selected. The chain recombines TRBV5-4 with TRBJ2-7; D perhaps matches TRBD1 (6 bases). The CDR3 nucleotides are TGTGCCAGCAGCCCCGAGCCCGGGACATCAAATTACGAGCAGTACTTC. It is translated as CASSPEPGTSNYEQYF.